The text below deals with one T cell receptor (beta chain). This clone's antigen is unknown. Base qualities were left out, and no much larger clone turns up one base away. In Seattle, one collaborating source enrolled patients while the infection was active and tracked those patients longitudinally over the course of disease. Collaborating institutions collected whole blood in K2EDTA tubes following their own protocols. For TCRbeta analysis, collaborators shipped samples as frozen whole blood, isolated PBMCs, or DNA extracted from either of those sample types. The immunoSEQ Assay, a bias-controlled multiplex PCR, was used to amplify TCRbeta CDR3 regions from genomic DNA. The paper's processing steps were these. The number of nucleated cells in each sample was estimated by amplification of reference gene primers within the assay. To quantify the absolute abundance of each unique TCRbeta CDR3 rearrangement, sequence reads were collapsed and filtered. For each sample, productive Simpson clonality was calculated as the square root of Simpson's diversity index across productive rearrangements. TCRdb stores this immuneACCESS table with in-frame sequences only. Part of the clones is absent; in the studies checked, under half of the shortfall reflects unresolved V genes, and no reason is known for the rest. The V and J calls and clone size are taken from that table; D and trimming were inferred from the DNA. This sample is represented by some 68,000 clones; around 90% of them were singletons. The ten top clones hold under 0.6% of the sample.

These data belong to a study of blood T cell repertoires in COVID-19 (dated by TCRdb to 2018 to 2021). Study-level background: The collaborator samples originated in the United States, Italy and Spain and spanned the acute and convalescent phases of COVID-19. The prospective study material was composed of cDNA or gDNA derived from T cells, B-cell-depleted T cells, or PBMCs. The dataset comprised deeply sampled blood TCRbeta repertoires from subjects exposed to, actively infected with, or recovered from COVID-19. The repertoires were released in a freely available public database intended as a resource for research on the immune response to SARS-CoV-2. The samples were drawn from two sources: the first 160 participants of the ongoing ImmuneRACE study, and 1,200 or so subjects contributed by 6 global collaborators. Nearly every sample came with metadata listing a de-identified subject ID, COVID-19 status, age in years and sex. Where available, HLA class I and class II types were taken from metadata supplied by the sample provider and were not determined by assay-based typing. Paper-wide results and their limitations: The quantity of clinical and demographic metadata differed by source and by participant and was supplied without curation.

The CDR3 contains 16 residues, cysteine and phenylalanine counted. CDR3 DNA only is kept here, 48 bases in frame from base 1. Relative to germline, V is missing 1 base and J is missing 5 bases, with 11 bases of the junction outside any gene match. The germline V gene encodes CDR1 SGHTA and CDR2 FQGNSA. This chain joins TRBV7-2 to TRBJ2-7; 7 middle bases align to TRBD2. Source material: peripheral blood. The TCR was taken from a man aged 45-60 years with COVID-19, enrolled during active disease. CDR3 protein: CASSLEGTTRGNEQYF. The DNA reads as follows: TGTGCCAGCAGCTTAGAGGGGACTACCCGGGGGAACGAGCAGTACTTC.